The present TCR beta chain was sequenced within a study of blood T cell repertoires in COVID-19. Study context: Acute and convalescent COVID-19 specimens originated in the United States, Italy and Spain. T cells, B-cell-depleted T cells, or PBMCs supplied cDNA or gDNA.

Germline values: CDR1 MNHEY, CDR2 SVGAGI. Trimming took 6 bases from V and 1 from J, leaving 14 bases between them. The CDR3 has 15 amino acids. In the authors' workflow: Estimation of nucleated cell counts relied on the amplification of reference gene primers. Repertoires were generated with immunoSEQ multiplex PCR, while TCRdb's copy carries only in-frame clones and drops some. The DNA was the basis for D and trimming; V, J and clone size are from that table. The table includes fewer than 60,000 clones, nearly 90% detected once. The V call is TRBV6-5, the J call TRBJ2-3; no definite D call. The TCR originated in a man at least 80 years old with active or convalescent COVID-19. Sequencing was carried out using peripheral blood. CDR3 in amino acids: CASRPASAGTDTQYF. The DNA of the CDR3 is TGTGCCAGCAGACCCGCGTCTGCCGGCACAGATACGCAGTATTTT.